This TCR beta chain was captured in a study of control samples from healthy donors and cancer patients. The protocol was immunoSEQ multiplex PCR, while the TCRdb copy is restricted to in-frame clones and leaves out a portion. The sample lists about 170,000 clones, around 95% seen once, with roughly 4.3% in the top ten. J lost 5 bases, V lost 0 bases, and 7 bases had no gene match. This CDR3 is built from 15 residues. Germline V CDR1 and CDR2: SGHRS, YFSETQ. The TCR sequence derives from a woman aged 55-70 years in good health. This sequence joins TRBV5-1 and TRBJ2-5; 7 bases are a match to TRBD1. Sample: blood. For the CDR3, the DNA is TGCGCCAGCAGCTTGGGGACGAGGGGGCTGGAGACCCAGTACTTC. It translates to CASSLGTRGLETQYF.